This T cell receptor (beta chain) was identified during a study of blood T cell repertoires in COVID-19. The V gene's germline CDR1 is MNHEY and CDR2 SVGEGT. The length of the CDR3 is 14 residues. The V gene lost 0 bases and the J gene lost 4 bases, with 9 bases spanning the gap. The table came from immunoSEQ multiplex PCR; TCRdb's copy has only in-frame clones and leaves some out. The sample lists approximately 42,000 clones; approximately 80% were seen once. Sequenced: peripheral blood. The sequence was obtained from an elderly man with acute or convalescent COVID-19. The rearrangement links TRBV6-2 or TRBV6-3 to TRBJ1-2; D is possibly TRBD1 (6 bases). The CDR3 DNA reads as TGTGCCAGCAGTTACTCGACAGGATTCTATGGCTACACCTTC. Translated: CASSYSTGFYGYTF.